These 17 T cell receptor beta chains were sequenced from one sample in a study of T cells in Graves' hyperthyroidism and ophthalmopathy. RNA transcripts provided the source from which TCR beta CDR3 regions were amplified. The TCR CDR3 first-round RT-PCR relied on the HTBI primer set. From the multiplex PCR reads, TCRdb called clonotypes with MiXCR, one entry per CDR3 protein. This repertoire shows under 550,000 distinct CDR3 sequences, 15% to 20% found once; its top ten account for approximately 50%. Sequencing was carried out using blood. These TCRs come from a man aged 40-55 years with Graves' ophthalmopathy.

The genes are TRBV20-1 and TRBJ2-4; the D is unclear. The V gene's germline CDR1 is DFQATT and CDR2 SNEGSKA (reference sequence). V was pared by 6 bases and J by 1 base, with 10 bases between. CDR3 length equals 13 residues. The CDR3 spells CSALKRAKNIQYF. The CDR3 DNA sequence: TGCAGTGCCCTCAAAAGGGCCAAAAACATTCAGTACTTC.

This clonotype was observed many times. The chain joins TRBV7-9 to TRBJ1-4; D uncertain. CDR1 and CDR2 (germline): SEHNR, FQNEAQ (reference sequence). Trimming shortened V by 5 bases and J by 4 bases, and 11 bases separated the two germline ends. This CDR3 spans 14 amino acids. The CDR3 DNA follows: TGTGCCAGCAGCCCCGTTGGGAGTAATGAAAAACTGTTTTTT. Its protein is CASSPVGSNEKLFF.

The chain links TRBV5-6 to TRBJ2-2, with 9 bases that match TRBD1. The CDR3 has 16 amino acids. Germline loops: CDR1 SGHDT, CDR2 YYEEEE. The junction had 11 bases not matched to a gene; V was cut back by 5 bases and J by 6 bases. CDR3 coding DNA: TGTGCCAGCAGTCAAGGCCCAAGGACAGGGGCCGGGGAGCTGTTTTTT. Translating gives CASSQGPRTGAGELFF.

The count of this clonotype is one. The chain couples TRBV4-1 to TRBJ1-2, with TRBD1 as a possible D gene (5 bases). The V gene's germline CDR1 is MGHRA and CDR2 YSYEKL. There are 16 residues in the CDR3. Trimming cost V 0 bases and J 1 base, with 12 bases left between them. The CDR3 nucleotides are TGCGCCAGCAGCCAAGATACAGGCCTCATTAACTATGGCTACACCTTC. It encodes CASSQDTGLINYGYTF.

The V gene is TRBV7-3, the J gene TRBJ2-1; tentative D call: TRBD1 (5 bases). This CDR3 comprises 15 residues. The V end was cut by 1 base, the J end by 6 bases, with 13 bases between. Germline V gene lookup returns CDR1 SGHTA and CDR2 FQGTGA. CDR3 nucleotide sequence: TGTGCCAGCAGCTTAATCACAGGATTGGGCAATGAGCAGTTCTTC. Protein: CASSLITGLGNEQFF. The variable domain in full, completed from reference TRBV7-3 and TRBJ2-1, reads GAGVSQTPSNKVTEKGKYVELRCDPISGHTALYWYRQSLGQGPEFLIYFQGTGAADDSGLPNDRFFAVRPEGSVSTLKIQRTERGDSAVYLCASSLITGLGNEQFFGPGTRLTVL.

This clonotype was seen many times. The rearrangement links TRBV11-2 to TRBJ1-1; D gene uncertain. This CDR3 spans 13 amino acids. Germline assignment: CDR1 SGHAT and CDR2 FQNNGV. V dropped 2 bases and J dropped 0 bases, with 4 bases sitting between them. CDR3 region: CASSLTLNTEAFF. The CDR3 DNA reads as TGTGCCAGCAGCTTAACATTGAACACTGAAGCTTTCTTT.

CDR3 in amino acids: CASSSPTGVYYGYTF. The CDR3 DNA is TGTGCCAGCAGCTCCCCGACAGGGGTCTACTATGGCTACACCTTC. The chain uses TRBV7-2 and TRBJ1-2; 8 positions agree with TRBD1. The CDR3 is 15 amino acids. J lost 3 bases, V lost 4 bases, and 7 bases had no gene match. Germline V gene data show CDR1 as SGHTA and CDR2 as FQGNSA. Together with reference TRBV7-2 and TRBJ1-2, the CDR3 gives the full variable domain: GAGVSQSPSNKVTEKGKDVELRCDPISGHTALYWYRQSLGQGLEFLIYFQGNSAPDKSGLPSDRFSAERTGGSVSTLTIQRTQQEDSAVYLCASSSPTGVYYGYTFGSGTRLTVV.

The chain links TRBV7-2 to TRBJ1-4; possibly TRBD1 for D (5 bases). CDR3 length: 14 amino acids. The germline gives CDR1 SGHTA, CDR2 FQGNSA. With 5 bases removed from V and 4 bases from J, the gap between germline ends came to 11 bases. This CDR3 reads CASSRDGYNEKLFF. CDR3 nucleotide sequence: TGTGCCAGCAGCCGGGACGGATATAATGAAAAACTGTTTTTT.

This clonotype was observed many times. The J gene is TRBJ1-1, the V gene TRBV5-5, with D perhaps TRBD1 (6 bases). CDR1 and CDR2 (germline): SGHKS, YYEKEE (reference sequence). The CDR3 runs to 15 residues. Trimming took 2 bases from V and 1 from J, leaving 12 bases between them. This CDR3 is CASSFWDTRNTEAFF. Written as DNA, the CDR3 is TGTGCCAGCAGCTTCTGGGACACCCGGAACACTGAAGCTTTCTTT. Together with reference TRBV5-5 and TRBJ1-1, the CDR3 gives the full variable domain: DAGVTQSPTHLIKTRGQQVTLRCSPISGHKSVSWYQQVLGQGPQFIFQYYEKEERGRGNFPDRFSARQFPNYSSELNVNALLLGDSALYLCASSFWDTRNTEAFFGQGTRLTVV.

This clonotype turned up a few times. The CDR3 bases are TGTGCCTGGAGTGATAGAGACTATAGCAATCAGCCCCAGCATTTT. This translates into CAWSDRDYSNQPQHF. This rearrangement joins TRBV30 to TRBJ1-5; D gene uncertain. Germline assignment: CDR1 GTSNPN and CDR2 SVGIG (reference sequence). The V end was cut by 1 base, the J end by 0 bases, with 10 bases between. This CDR3 has 15 amino acids.

V is TRBV5-6 and J is TRBJ2-2; TRBD1 matches 10 bases. V trimming: 5 bases; J trimming: 4 bases; junction bases outside the gene matches: 5. Germline V gene sequence: CDR1 SGHDT, CDR2 YYEEEE. This CDR3 is 15 amino acids long. The CDR3 bases are TGTGCCAGCAGTACCGGGACAGGGGTCACCGGGGAGCTGTTTTTT. The encoded protein is CASSTGTGVTGELFF.

This clonotype has just a few counts. The chain joins TRBV28 to TRBJ1-2, with no clear D. V lost 8 bases to trimming and J lost 5 bases, with 12 bases between them. The CDR3 loop spans 12 amino acids. Germline CDR1 MDHEN, CDR2 SYDVKM. Written as DNA, the CDR3 is TGTGCCAGCCGCAAACCGGTTTATGGCTACACCTTC. Amino acid sequence: CASRKPVYGYTF.

This clonotype is a singleton in its sample. The chain joins TRBV10-3 to TRBJ2-7, with 7 bases lining up with TRBD1. The trim removed 3 bases at V and 3 bases at J, leaving 8 bases unmatched. In germline, CDR1 is ENHRY, CDR2 SYGVKD. The CDR3 contains 15 residues. The CDR3 sequence: CAISERDRSYYEQYF. The CDR3 nucleotides are TGTGCCATCAGTGAAAGGGACAGATCTTACTACGAGCAGTACTTC.

This clonotype was recorded at least ten times. V is TRBV6-1 and J is TRBJ2-3, with no clear D. V was clipped by 5 bases and J by 4 bases, with 13 bases between them. The CDR3 contains 14 residues. CDR1 MNHNS and CDR2 SASEGT come from the germline V gene. This CDR3 reads CASSSGAPADTQYF. The CDR3 DNA sequence: TGTGCCAGCAGTTCTGGCGCCCCCGCAGATACGCAGTATTTT.

V is TRBV9 and J is TRBJ2-6; 8 nucleotides line up with TRBD1. There are 15 residues in the CDR3. V lost 6 bases, J lost 4 bases, and 6 bases stayed unmatched. CDR1 is SGDLS, CDR2 YYNGEE, per germline. The CDR3: CASTQGALGANVLTF. In DNA, the CDR3 is TGTGCCAGCACTCAGGGGGCGCTGGGGGCCAACGTCCTGACTTTC.

The chain has TRBV9 and TRBJ2-3, with 7 bases matching TRBD1. Germline V gives CDR1 SGDLS, CDR2 YYNGEE. The CDR3 consists of 15 residues. Losses at the gene ends were 4 bases for V and 3 bases for J; bases not matched to a gene: 8. CDR3 loop: CASSPGQEWTDTQYF. CDR3 DNA sequence: TGTGCCAGCAGCCCCGGACAGGAGTGGACAGATACGCAGTATTTT. The complete variable domain, with remaining parts taken from reference TRBV9 and TRBJ2-3, reads DSGVTQTPKHLITATGQRVTLRCSPRSGDLSVYWYQQSLDQGLQFLIQYYNGEERAKGNILERFSAQQFPDLHSELNLSSLELGDSALYFCASSPGQEWTDTQYFGPGTRLTVL.

Ten or more counts support this clonotype. The V call is TRBV30, the J call TRBJ2-7; D not resolved. CDR1 is GTSNPN and CDR2 is SVGIG in the germline V gene (reference sequence). Trimming removed 3 bases at V and 4 bases at J, with 7 bases between. The CDR3 spans 11 residues. The CDR3 coding sequence is TGTGCCTGGAGGGTGTCGTACGAGCAGTACTTC. This translates into CAWRVSYEQYF.